These 8 T cell receptor beta chains share one sample of origin, sequenced in a study of beta chain features in type 1 diabetes. Expressed TCRB transcripts got sequenced, as all isolated RNA was reverse transcribed. Sequencing used immunoSEQ multiplex PCR; TCRdb keeps in-frame clones, though not all of them. This sample has 680,000 or so clones, with about a sixth found just once. Sequencing was carried out using naive CD4+ T cells from blood. Source of these receptors: a man aged 18 to 35 in good health.

This clone has more than one count but fewer than ten. CDR3 bases: TGTGCCCAATTCGGACAGGACATGATCTCTGGGGCCAACGTCCTGACTTTC. It is translated as CAQFGQDMISGANVLTF. The rearrangement uses TRBV30 and TRBJ2-6; 7 nucleotides align to TRBD1. This CDR3 comprises 17 residues. The V segment lost 8 bases and the J segment 0 bases; nucleotides outside the gene matches: 13. Germline V gives CDR1 GTSNPN, CDR2 SVGIG (reference sequence).

This clone has just a few counts. Other DNA sequences within the sample encode an identical CDR3. The genes are TRBV28 and TRBJ2-3; 9 bases are a match to TRBD2. The CDR3 is 13 residues long. Germline loops: CDR1 MDHEN, CDR2 SYDVKM. V trimming: 6 bases; J trimming: 4 bases; junction bases outside the gene matches: 2. The CDR3 bases are TGTGCCAGCAGCAAGCGGGGGGCAGATACGCAGTATTTT. Its translation: CASSKRGADTQYF.

This clone was detected a few times. The chain is built from TRBV6-5 and TRBJ2-7, with TRBD2 as a possible D gene (6 bases). Germline assignment: CDR1 MNHEY and CDR2 SVGAGI. Deletions cut 1 base from V and 0 bases from J, with 13 bases between. The CDR3 has 16 amino acids. The CDR3 loop reads CASSYLSGSSSYEQYF. The CDR3 nucleotides are TGTGCCAGCAGTTACTTGTCCGGGAGCAGCTCCTACGAGCAGTACTTC.

This clone was recorded a few times. The genes are TRBV4-3 and TRBJ1-1; D is possibly TRBD1 (5 bases). Germline CDR1 reads LGHNA; CDR2 reads YSLEER. CDR3 length equals 15 residues. V was clipped by 1 base and J by 6 bases, with 15 bases between them. The CDR3 DNA reads as TGCGCCAGCAGCCAAGTTGGAGCAGGGTTCTCTGAAGCTTTCTTT. Protein: CASSQVGAGFSEAFF.

The rearrangement joins TRBV15 to TRBJ1-5; 9 bases are shared with TRBD1. CDR1 is LNHNV and CDR2 is YYDKDF in the germline V gene (reference sequence). The length of the CDR3 is 18 residues. V gave up 0 bases and J gave up 3 bases; unmatched junction bases: 9. The CDR3 DNA reads TGTGCCACCAGCAGAGATCAGGCGGACAGGGGTTCCAATCAGCCCCAGCATTTT. It translates to CATSRDQADRGSNQPQHF.

This chain connects TRBV6-6 to TRBJ1-2; 12 bases map to TRBD1. Trimming at V came to 6 bases and at J to 7 bases, leaving 9 bases not matched to a gene. Per the germline V gene, CDR1 is MNHNY and CDR2 is SVGAGI (reference sequence). The CDR3 contains 15 residues. CDR3 in amino acids: CASRDPGTGGSGYTF. The CDR3 bases are TGTGCCAGCAGAGATCCCGGGACAGGGGGCTCTGGCTACACCTTC.

This clone was counted a few times. The chain carries TRBV7-2 and TRBJ1-2, with a weak D call TRBD1 (6 bases). CDR3 length equals 15 residues. Trimming took off 6 bases at V and 2 bases at J, with 16 bases between the two ends. Germline V gene data show CDR1 as SGHTA and CDR2 as FQGNSA. CDR3 sequence reads: CASSQRQGQNYGYTF. The CDR3 coding sequence is TGTGCCAGCAGTCAAAGGCAGGGGCAGAACTATGGCTACACCTTC. Full variable domain (rest looked up from reference TRBV7-2 and TRBJ1-2): GAGVSQSPSNKVTEKGKDVELRCDPISGHTALYWYRQSLGQGLEFLIYFQGNSAPDKSGLPSDRFSAERTGGSVSTLTIQRTQQEDSAVYLCASSQRQGQNYGYTFGSGTRLTVV.

The chain employs TRBV7-3 and TRBJ2-7; possibly TRBD2 for D (5 bases). This CDR3 is built from 13 residues. Trimming removed 5 bases from V and 3 bases from J, with 11 bases in between. CDR1 and CDR2 (germline): SGHTA, FQGTGA. This chain's CDR3 is CASSPRGNYEQYF. CDR3 bases: TGTGCCAGCAGCCCACGGGGAAACTACGAGCAGTACTTC. Using reference TRBV7-3 and TRBJ2-7 for the parts outside the CDR3, the full variable domain is GAGVSQTPSNKVTEKGKYVELRCDPISGHTALYWYRQSLGQGPEFLIYFQGTGAADDSGLPNDRFFAVRPEGSVSTLKIQRTERGDSAVYLCASSPRGNYEQYFGPGTRLTVT.